The TCR beta chain under discussion was sequenced for a study of regulatory T cells in long-lasting Graves disease. Through Arm-PCR of CDR3 regions and iRepertoire HTBI primers, TCR beta libraries were built. TCRdb fed the multiplex PCR reads into MiXCR, producing one record per CDR3 protein. The sample has roughly 400,000 distinct CDR3 sequences; roughly 15% are singletons. Time point here: newly diagnosed GD, antithyroid drugs for less than 3 months. The authors made the TCR library using RNA they extracted from PBMCs. This clonotype was recorded at least ten times. Its antigen is as yet unknown. V was pared by 7 bases and J by 11 bases, with 21 bases between. The germline gives CDR1 SGHRS, CDR2 YFSETQ. There are 13 residues in the CDR3. The study, taken as a whole, reports: A limited number of samples was an acknowledged limitation. It was in persistent disease that TRBV28, TRBJ1-2 and TRBJ2-5 were favored. Compared with new cases, persistent Graves' patients showed reduced TCR diversity.

These same data were also listed under a study on T cells in Graves' hyperthyroidism and ophthalmopathy.

This TCR derives from a woman in her thirties or forties with Graves disease. The rearrangement links TRBV5-1 to TRBJ1-1, with no clear D. Sequencing used peripheral blood mononuclear cells (PBMCs), obtained at new diagnosis, from a patient treated with antithyroid drugs. The chain's CDR3 is CASRELDRTPAFF. The DNA for the CDR3 is TGCGCCAGCCGGGAACTGGACCGAACACCGGCTTTCTTT.